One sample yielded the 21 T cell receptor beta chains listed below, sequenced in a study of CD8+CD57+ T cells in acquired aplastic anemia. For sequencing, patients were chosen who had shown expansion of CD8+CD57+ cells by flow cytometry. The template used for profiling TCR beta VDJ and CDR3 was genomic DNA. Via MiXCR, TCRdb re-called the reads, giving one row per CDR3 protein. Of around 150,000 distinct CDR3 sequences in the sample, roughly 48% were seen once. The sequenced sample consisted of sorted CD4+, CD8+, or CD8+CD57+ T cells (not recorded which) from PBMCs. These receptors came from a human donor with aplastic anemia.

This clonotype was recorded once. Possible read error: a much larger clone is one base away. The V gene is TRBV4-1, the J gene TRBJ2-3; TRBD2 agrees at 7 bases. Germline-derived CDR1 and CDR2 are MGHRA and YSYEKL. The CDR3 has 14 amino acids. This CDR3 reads CASSRSIAGDTQFF. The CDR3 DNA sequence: TGCGCCAGCAGCCGTAGTATCGCGGGAGATACGCAGTTTTTT.

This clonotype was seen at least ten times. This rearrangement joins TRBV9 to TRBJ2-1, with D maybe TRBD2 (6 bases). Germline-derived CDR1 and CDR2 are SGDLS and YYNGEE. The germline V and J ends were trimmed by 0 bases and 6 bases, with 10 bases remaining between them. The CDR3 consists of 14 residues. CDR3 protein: CASSVAGVGNEQFF. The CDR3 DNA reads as TGTGCCAGCAGCGTAGCGGGAGTAGGCAATGAGCAGTTCTTC.

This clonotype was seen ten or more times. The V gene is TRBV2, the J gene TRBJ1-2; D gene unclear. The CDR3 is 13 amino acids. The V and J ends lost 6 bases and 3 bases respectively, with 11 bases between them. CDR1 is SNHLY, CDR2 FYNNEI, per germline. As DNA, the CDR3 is TGTGCCAGCAGGTCGATAGAGGACTATGGCTACACCTTC. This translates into CASRSIEDYGYTF.

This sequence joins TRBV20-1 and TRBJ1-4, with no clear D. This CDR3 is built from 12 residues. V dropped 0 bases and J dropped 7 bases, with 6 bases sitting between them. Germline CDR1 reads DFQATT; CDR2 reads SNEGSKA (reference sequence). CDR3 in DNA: TGCAGTGCTAGAGATTTGGTTGAAAAACTGTTTTTT. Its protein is CSARDLVEKLFF.

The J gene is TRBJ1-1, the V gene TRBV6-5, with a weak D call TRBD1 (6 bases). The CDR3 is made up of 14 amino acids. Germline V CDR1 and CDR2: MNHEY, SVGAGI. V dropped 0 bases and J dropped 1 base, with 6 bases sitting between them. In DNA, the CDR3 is TGTGCCAGCAGTTACTCCAGGGGGAACACTGAAGCTTTCTTT. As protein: CASSYSRGNTEAFF.

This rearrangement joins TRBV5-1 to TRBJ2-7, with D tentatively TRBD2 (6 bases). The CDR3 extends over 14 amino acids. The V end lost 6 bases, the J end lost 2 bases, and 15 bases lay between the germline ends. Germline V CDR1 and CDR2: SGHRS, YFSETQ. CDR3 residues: CASTITPGAYEQYF. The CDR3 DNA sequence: TGCGCCAGCACCATCACCCCGGGAGCCTACGAGCAGTACTTC.

The CDR3 DNA follows: TGTGCCAGCAGCCCAGAAGCTTTCTTT. It specifies CASSPEAFF. The genes are TRBV7-9 and TRBJ1-1; D is undetermined. Between the trimmed V and J ends, which lost 5 bases and 8 bases, there was a span of 3 bases. Per the germline V gene, CDR1 is SEHNR and CDR2 is FQNEAQ (reference sequence). This CDR3 spans 9 amino acids. The full variable domain, with the rest looked up from reference TRBV7-9 and TRBJ1-1, is DTGVSQNPRHKITKRGQNVTFRCDPISEHNRLYWYRQTLGQGPEFLTYFQNEAQLEKSRLLSDRFSAERPKGSFSTLEIQRTEQGDSAMYLCASSPEAFFGQGTRLTVV.

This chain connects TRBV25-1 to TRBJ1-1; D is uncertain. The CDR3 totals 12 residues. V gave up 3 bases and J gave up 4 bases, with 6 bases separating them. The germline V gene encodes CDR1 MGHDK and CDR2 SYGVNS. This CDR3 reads CASSDLGTEAFF. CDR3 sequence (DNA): TGTGCCAGCAGTGATTTGGGCACTGAAGCTTTCTTT.

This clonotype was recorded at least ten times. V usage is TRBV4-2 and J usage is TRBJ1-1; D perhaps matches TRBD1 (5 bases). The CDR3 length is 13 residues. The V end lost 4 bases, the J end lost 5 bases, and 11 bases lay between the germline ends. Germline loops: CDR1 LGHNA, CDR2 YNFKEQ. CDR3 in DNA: TGTGCCAGCAGCCTTGGGAAGGGGACTGAAGCTTTCTTT. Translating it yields CASSLGKGTEAFF.

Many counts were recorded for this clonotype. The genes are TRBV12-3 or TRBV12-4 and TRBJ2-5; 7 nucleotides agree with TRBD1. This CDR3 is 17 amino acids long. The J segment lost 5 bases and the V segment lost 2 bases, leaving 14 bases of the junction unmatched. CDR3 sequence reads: CASSLRQGIASGETQYF. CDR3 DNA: TGTGCCAGCAGTTTAAGACAGGGAATAGCATCTGGGGAGACCCAGTACTTC.

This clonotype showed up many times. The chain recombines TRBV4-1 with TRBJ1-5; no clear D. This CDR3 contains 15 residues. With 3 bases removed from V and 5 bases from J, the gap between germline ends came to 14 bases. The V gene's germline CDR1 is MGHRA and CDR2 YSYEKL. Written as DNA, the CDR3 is TGCGCCAGCAGCCAGGACGACATAAGTGATCAGCCCCAGCATTTT. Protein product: CASSQDDISDQPQHF.

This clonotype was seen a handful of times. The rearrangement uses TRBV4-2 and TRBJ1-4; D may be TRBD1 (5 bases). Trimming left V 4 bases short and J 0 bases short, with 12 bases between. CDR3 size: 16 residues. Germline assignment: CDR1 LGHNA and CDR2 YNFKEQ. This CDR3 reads CASSPGGGSTNEKLFF. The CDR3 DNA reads TGTGCCAGCAGCCCGGGGGGAGGCTCAACTAATGAAAAACTGTTTTTT.

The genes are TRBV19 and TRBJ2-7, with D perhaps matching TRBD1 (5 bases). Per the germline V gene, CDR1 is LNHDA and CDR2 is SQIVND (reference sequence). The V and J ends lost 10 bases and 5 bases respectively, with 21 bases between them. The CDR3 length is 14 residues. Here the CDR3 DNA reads TGTGCCACCAGAAACGGCCTCGTGGGGCACGAGCAGTACTTC. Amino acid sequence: CATRNGLVGHEQYF.

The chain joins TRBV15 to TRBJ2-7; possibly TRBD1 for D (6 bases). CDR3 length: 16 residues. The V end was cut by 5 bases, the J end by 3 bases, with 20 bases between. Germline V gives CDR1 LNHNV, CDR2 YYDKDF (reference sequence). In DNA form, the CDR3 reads TGTGCCACCAGCCCTAAACTTACAGGGTCAGTCTACGAGCAGTACTTC. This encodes CATSPKLTGSVYEQYF.

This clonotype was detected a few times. The CDR3 reads CASEGGARTSTDTQYF. CDR3 nucleotides: TGTGCCAGCGAGGGGGGGGCTAGGACTAGCACAGATACGCAGTATTTT. The chain joins TRBV28 to TRBJ2-3; D is possibly TRBD2 (7 bases). Germline V CDR1 and CDR2: MDHEN, SYDVKM. V lost 8 bases and J lost 0, with 18 bases in between. The CDR3 has 16 amino acids.

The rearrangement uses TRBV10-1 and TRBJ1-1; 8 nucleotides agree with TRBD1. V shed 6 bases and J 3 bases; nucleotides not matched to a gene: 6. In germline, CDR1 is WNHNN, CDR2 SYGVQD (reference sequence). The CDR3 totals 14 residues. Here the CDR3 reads CASRAGGWDTEAFF. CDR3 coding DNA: TGCGCCAGCAGAGCAGGGGGCTGGGACACTGAAGCTTTCTTT.

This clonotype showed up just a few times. The CDR3 sequence is CASSLPAGGQYF. In DNA form, the CDR3 reads TGTGCCAGCAGTTTGCCGGCGGGCGGGCAGTACTTC. The chain recombines TRBV27 with TRBJ2-7; TRBD2 is a possible D gene (5 bases). This CDR3 region has 12 residues. Germline values: CDR1 MNHEY, CDR2 SMNVEV (reference sequence). Trimming stripped 3 bases from V and 9 bases from J, with 12 bases between.

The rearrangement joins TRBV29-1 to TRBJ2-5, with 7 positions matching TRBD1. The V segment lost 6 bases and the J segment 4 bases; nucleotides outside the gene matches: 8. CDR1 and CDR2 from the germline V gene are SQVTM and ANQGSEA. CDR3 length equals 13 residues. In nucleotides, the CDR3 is TGCAGCGTCCGACAGGGTATGGGAGAGACCCAGTACTTC. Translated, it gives CSVRQGMGETQYF.

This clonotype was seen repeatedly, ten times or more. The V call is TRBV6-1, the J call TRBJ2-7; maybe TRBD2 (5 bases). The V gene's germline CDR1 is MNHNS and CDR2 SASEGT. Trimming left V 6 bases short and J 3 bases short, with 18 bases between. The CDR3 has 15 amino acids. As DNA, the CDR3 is TGTGCCAGCAGGACCTATCGGACTGGGGACTACGAGCAGTACTTC. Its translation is CASRTYRTGDYEQYF.

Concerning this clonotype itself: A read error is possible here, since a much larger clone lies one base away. CDR3 residues: CASSTSTYGYTF. CDR3 sequence (DNA): TGTGCCAGCAGTACAAGTACCTATGGCTACACCTTC. The rearrangement uses TRBV28 and TRBJ1-2; D is undetermined. Germline V gene lookup returns CDR1 MDHEN and CDR2 SYDVKM. The CDR3 runs to 12 residues. Trimming pared 5 bases from V and 4 bases from J, leaving 8 bases between.

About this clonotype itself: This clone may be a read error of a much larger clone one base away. CDR3 bases: TGTGCCATCAGTGCCGACAGGGGGCCCGAAGCTTTCTTT. Translated: CAISADRGPEAFF. The V and J genes are TRBV10-3 and TRBJ1-1; 10 bases map to TRBD1. Germline V CDR1 and CDR2: ENHRY, SYGVKD. This CDR3 has 13 residues. V dropped 4 bases and J dropped 8; count of bases not matched to a gene: 4.